This TCR beta chain appears in the sequencing data of a study of shared clonotypes between healthy human individuals. With respect to this clone: What it recognizes is unknown.

Study-wide results and limits: Blood alone was sampled, and tissue repertoires likely differ.

Sequencing used immunoSEQ multiplex PCR; TCRdb keeps in-frame clones, though not all of them. This sample has some 510,000 clones, with 70% to 80% found just once. This CDR3 comprises 19 residues. Germline CDR1 is MNHEY and CDR2 is SMNVEV (reference sequence). Unmatched junction bases numbered 10, after V lost 0 bases and J lost 1 base. Material: PBMCs. The sequence was collected from a woman in her thirties or forties in good health. Some clones in this sample may be carry-over from other donors' samples. V gene TRBV27 combines with J gene TRBJ2-3, with TRBD2 matching 10 bases. The CDR3 loop reads CASSLSGGLAAIGTDTQYF. The CDR3, as DNA: TGTGCCAGCAGTTTATCAGGAGGACTAGCGGCCATTGGCACAGATACGCAGTATTTT.